One and the same sample provided the 5 T cell receptor beta chains below, sequenced in a study of blood T cell repertoires in COVID-19. The data were produced by immunoSEQ multiplex PCR, yet TCRdb's version contains in-frame clones alone and is incomplete. The sample lists 250,000 or so clones, more than 75% occurring once. Specimen: peripheral blood. These receptors all stem from a woman between 55 and 75 years old with COVID-19, enrolled during active disease.

With regard to this clone: Other DNA sequences in the same sample also yield this CDR3. J is TRBJ1-1 and V is TRBV18, with TRBD1 matching 10 bases. This CDR3 has 13 amino acids. Germline V gene lookup returns CDR1 KGHSH and CDR2 LQKENI. V shed 5 bases, J shed 3 bases, and the junction held 0 bases outside the gene matches. The CDR3 region has the DNA TGTGCCAGCTCAGGACAGGGGGACACTGAAGCTTTCTTT. Translating it yields CASSGQGDTEAFF.

The sample holds one count of this clone. The chain links TRBV18 to TRBJ2-1; 10 positions agree with TRBD1. Germline trimming cut 0 bases from V and 3 bases from J; bases unmatched to any gene: 5. This CDR3 region has 17 residues. CDR1 and CDR2 from the germline V gene are KGHSH and LQKENI. The CDR3 is CASSPPVGTGDYNEQFF. In DNA form, the CDR3 reads TGTGCCAGCTCACCACCGGTCGGGACAGGGGACTACAATGAGCAGTTCTTC. The variable domain in full, completed from reference TRBV18 and TRBJ2-1, reads NAGVMQNPRHLVRRRGQEARLRCSPMKGHSHVYWYRQLPEEGLKFMVYLQKENIIDESGMPKERFSAEFPKEGPSILRIQQVVRGDSAAYFCASSPPVGTGDYNEQFFGPGTRLTVL.

This clone showed up just a few times. The rearrangement links TRBV9 to TRBJ2-5, with 14 nucleotides matching TRBD2. The CDR3 totals 16 residues. The germline V gene encodes CDR1 SGDLS and CDR2 YYNGEE. The trim removed 0 bases at V and 5 bases at J, leaving 3 bases unmatched. This chain's CDR3 is CASSVDGTSGSETQYF. For the CDR3, the DNA is TGTGCCAGCAGCGTAGACGGGACTAGCGGGAGCGAGACCCAGTACTTC. The entire variable domain, with the rest obtained from reference TRBV9 and TRBJ2-5, is as follows: DSGVTQTPKHLITATGQRVTLRCSPRSGDLSVYWYQQSLDQGLQFLIQYYNGEERAKGNILERFSAQQFPDLHSELNLSSLELGDSALYFCASSVDGTSGSETQYFGPGTRLLVL.

The gene calls are TRBV12-3 or TRBV12-4 and TRBJ1-2, with D possibly TRBD1 on 5 matching bases. There are 13 residues in the CDR3. The V end lost 6 bases, the J end lost 8 bases, and 16 bases lay between the germline ends. The CDR3 reads CASRRGGLIGYTF. In DNA form, the CDR3 reads TGTGCCAGCAGACGGGGGGGTTTGATCGGCTACACCTTC.

CDR3 residues: CASSPQSQETQYF. In DNA form, the CDR3 reads TGCGCCAGCAGCCCACAGAGCCAAGAGACCCAGTACTTC. This sequence joins TRBV5-1 and TRBJ2-5, with D uncertain. The CDR3 is 13 residues long. Between the trimmed V and J ends, which lost 4 bases and 1 base, there was a span of 8 bases. Germline loops: CDR1 SGHRS, CDR2 YFSETQ.